This TCR beta chain is from a study of blood T cell repertoires in COVID-19 (dated by TCRdb to the early 2020s). General notes on the study: Samples covering the acute and convalescent phases of COVID-19 were provided by collaborators in the United States, Italy and Spain. A de-identified subject ID, COVID-19 status, age in years and sex were almost always included in the sample metadata. A freely available public database, intended as a resource for researchers studying the immune response to SARS-CoV-2, is where the repertoires were released. The samples were drawn from the first 160 participants of the ongoing ImmuneRACE study and from over 950 subjects provided by 6 global collaborators. Deeply sampled blood TCRbeta repertoires from subjects exposed to, actively infected with, or recovered from COVID-19 were included in the dataset. Where available, HLA class I and class II types were obtained from metadata supplied by the sample provider rather than from assay-based typing. The prospective study material was composed of cDNA or gDNA derived from T cells, B-cell-depleted T cells, or PBMCs.

One collaborating source in Seattle enrolled patients while the patients were actively infected and followed the patients over time throughout the course of disease. Collaborating institutions collected whole blood in K2EDTA tubes following their own protocols. For TCRbeta analysis, collaborators shipped samples in one of three forms: frozen whole blood, isolated PBMCs, or DNA extracted from either of those sample types. TCRbeta CDR3 regions were amplified from genomic DNA by means of the immunoSEQ Assay, a bias-controlled multiplex PCR. Per the authors' processing: The number of nucleated cells in each sample was estimated from the amplification of reference gene primers within the assay. To quantify the absolute abundance of each unique TCRbeta CDR3 rearrangement, sequence reads were collapsed and filtered. Productive Simpson clonality was computed per sample as the square root of Simpson's diversity index over productive rearrangements. TCRdb re-hosts the immuneACCESS table, in-frame sequences only. Its copies lack some clones; in the studies checked, an unresolved V gene accounts for under half of them, and the cause for the rest is not known. Clone size and V and J calls were adopted from that table, with D and trimming inferred from the DNA. The sample yields under 150,000 clones; approximately 85% were counted once. The ten largest make up about 8% of the sample.

Overall study outcomes, separate from this receptor: The amount of clinical and demographic metadata varied by source and participant and was provided uncurated.

Details on this clone: It has no known antigen specificity. Base-call qualities are not available, and no considerably larger clone is one nucleotide away.

The source material was peripheral blood. The clonotype comes from a woman aged 55 to 70 with COVID-19, enrolled during active disease.

The CDR3 is CASSPGVTGELFF. The nucleotides read TGTGCCAGCAGTCCAGGGGTCACCGGGGAGCTGTTTTTT. The sequence links TRBV12-3 or TRBV12-4 to TRBJ2-2; the D region possibly corresponds to TRBD1 (6 bases align). V was cut back by 5 bases and J by 4 bases, leaving a gap of 8 bases between them. Taken from cysteine to phenylalanine, the CDR3 has 13 residues. The CDR3 DNA has 39 bases and is translated from base 1.